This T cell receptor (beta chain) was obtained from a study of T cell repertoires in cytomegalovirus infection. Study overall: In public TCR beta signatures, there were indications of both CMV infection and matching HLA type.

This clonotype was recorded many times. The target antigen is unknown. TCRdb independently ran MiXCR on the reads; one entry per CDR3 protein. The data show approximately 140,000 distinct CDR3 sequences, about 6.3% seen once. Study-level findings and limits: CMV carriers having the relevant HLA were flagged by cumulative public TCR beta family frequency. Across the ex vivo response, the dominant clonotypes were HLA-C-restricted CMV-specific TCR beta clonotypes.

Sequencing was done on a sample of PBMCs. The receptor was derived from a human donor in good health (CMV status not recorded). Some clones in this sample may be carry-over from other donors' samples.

The CDR3 is CASSFGPGGLEPQHF. CDR3 coding DNA: TGTGCCAGCAGTTTTGGGCCAGGGGGGCTGGAGCCCCAGCATTTT. The genes are TRBV12-3 or TRBV12-4 and TRBJ1-5; 7 bases match TRBD1. J gave up 8 bases and V 3 bases, and 10 bases lay outside the gene matches. CDR3 length equals 15 residues.